The entry that follows covers one TCR beta chain sequence. Its antigen remains unknown. The data originate from a study of shared clonotypes between healthy human individuals. Study at large: The donors, two women and a few men, were aged 18 to 49. General observations from the study: As a rule, naive subsets had a larger estimated richness than memory subsets. Clonotype sharing among donors likely depends on sequencing depth.

V was pared by 5 bases and J by 9 bases, with 11 bases between. The CDR3 consists of 13 residues. Germline V gives CDR1 MNHEY, CDR2 SMNVEV (reference sequence). TCRdb keeps only in-frame clones here, not all; method: immunoSEQ multiplex PCR. The table includes roughly 2.6 million clones, just over 90% detected once. CD4+ cells underwent separation, giving CD45RA+ naive and CD45RA-negative memory subsets. What was sequenced was naive CD4+ T cells sorted from blood. Subset reported: CD45RA+ positively selected. This clonotype was obtained from a man younger than 30 in good health. The chain employs TRBV27 and TRBJ1-6, with D uncertain. CDR3 sequence (DNA): TGTGCCAGCAGTCTTGACATGGGTTCACCCCTCCACTTT. Its translation: CASSLDMGSPLHF.